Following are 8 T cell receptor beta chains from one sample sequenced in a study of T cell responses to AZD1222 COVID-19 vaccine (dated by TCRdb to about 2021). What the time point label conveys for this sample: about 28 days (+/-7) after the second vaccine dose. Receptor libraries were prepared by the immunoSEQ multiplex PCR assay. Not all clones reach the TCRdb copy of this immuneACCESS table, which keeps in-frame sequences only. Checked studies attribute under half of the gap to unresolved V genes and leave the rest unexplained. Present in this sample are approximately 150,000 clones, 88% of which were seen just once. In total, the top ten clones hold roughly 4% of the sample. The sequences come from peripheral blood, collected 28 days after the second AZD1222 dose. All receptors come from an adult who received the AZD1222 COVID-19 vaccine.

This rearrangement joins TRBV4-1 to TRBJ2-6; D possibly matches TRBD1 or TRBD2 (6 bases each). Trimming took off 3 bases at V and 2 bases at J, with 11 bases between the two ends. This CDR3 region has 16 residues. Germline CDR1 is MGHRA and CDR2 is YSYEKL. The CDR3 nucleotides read TGCGCCAGCAGCCATAGGGGGGAAGCTGGGGCCAACGTCCTGACTTTC. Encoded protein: CASSHRGEAGANVLTF.

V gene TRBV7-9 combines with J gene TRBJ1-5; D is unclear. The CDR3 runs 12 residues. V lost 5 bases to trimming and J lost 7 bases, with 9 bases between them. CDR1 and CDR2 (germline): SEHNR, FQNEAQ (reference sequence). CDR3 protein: CASSPLGQPQHF. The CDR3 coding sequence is TGTGCCAGCAGCCCTTTGGGGCAGCCCCAGCATTTT.

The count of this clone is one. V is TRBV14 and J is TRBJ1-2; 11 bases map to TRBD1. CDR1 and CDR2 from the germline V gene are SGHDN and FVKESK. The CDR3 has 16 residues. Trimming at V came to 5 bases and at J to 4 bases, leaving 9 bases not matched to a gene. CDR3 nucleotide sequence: TGTGCCAGCAGCGAACGCAGGACAGGGGGCCTCTATGGCTACACCTTC. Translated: CASSERRTGGLYGYTF.

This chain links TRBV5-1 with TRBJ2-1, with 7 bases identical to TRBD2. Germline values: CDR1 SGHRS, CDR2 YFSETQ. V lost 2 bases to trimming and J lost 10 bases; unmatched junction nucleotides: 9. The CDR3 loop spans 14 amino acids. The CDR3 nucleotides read TGCGCCAGCAGCTTTGAGGGGCGGGGGAAGGAGCAGTTCTTC. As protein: CASSFEGRGKEQFF.

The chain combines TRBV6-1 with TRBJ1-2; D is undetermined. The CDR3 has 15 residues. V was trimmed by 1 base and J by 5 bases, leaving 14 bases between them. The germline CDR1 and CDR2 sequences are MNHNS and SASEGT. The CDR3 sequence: CASSEVGGKEYGYTF. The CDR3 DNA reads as TGTGCCAGCAGTGAAGTGGGCGGGAAAGAATATGGCTACACCTTC.

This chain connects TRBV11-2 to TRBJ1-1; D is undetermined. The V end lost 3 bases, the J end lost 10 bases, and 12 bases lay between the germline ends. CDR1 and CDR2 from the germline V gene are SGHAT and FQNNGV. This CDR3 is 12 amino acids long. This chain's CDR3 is CASSFVSGGAFF. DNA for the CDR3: TGTGCCAGCAGCTTTGTTTCAGGTGGAGCTTTCTTT.

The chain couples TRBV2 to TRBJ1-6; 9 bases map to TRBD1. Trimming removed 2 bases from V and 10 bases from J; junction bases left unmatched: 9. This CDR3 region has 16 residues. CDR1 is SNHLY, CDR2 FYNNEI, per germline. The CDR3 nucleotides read TGTGCCAGCAGTGAACCTAAACAGGGGGCGGGGTCACCCCTCCACTTT. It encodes CASSEPKQGAGSPLHF.

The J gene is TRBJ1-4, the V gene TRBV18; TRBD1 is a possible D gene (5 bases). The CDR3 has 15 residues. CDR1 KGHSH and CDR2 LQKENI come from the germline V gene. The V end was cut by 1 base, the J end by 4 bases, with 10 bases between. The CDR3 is CASSPLGQDNEKLFF. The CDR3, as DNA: TGTGCCAGCTCACCACTGGGGCAGGATAATGAAAAACTGTTTTTT.